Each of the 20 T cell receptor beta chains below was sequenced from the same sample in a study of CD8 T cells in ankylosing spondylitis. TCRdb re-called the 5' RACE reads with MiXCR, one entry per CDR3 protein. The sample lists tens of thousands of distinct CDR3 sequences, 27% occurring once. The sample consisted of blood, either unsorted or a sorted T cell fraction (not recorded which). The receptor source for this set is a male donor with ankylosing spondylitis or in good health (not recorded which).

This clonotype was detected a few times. Written as DNA, the CDR3 is TGTGCCAGCAGTTTGGGGAGGGCTGAAGCTTTCTTT. Amino acid sequence: CASSLGRAEAFF. The chain joins TRBV12-3 or TRBV12-4 to TRBJ1-1; D not resolved. V lost 3 bases and J 6 bases, leaving 8 bases between the germline ends. The CDR3 has 12 residues.

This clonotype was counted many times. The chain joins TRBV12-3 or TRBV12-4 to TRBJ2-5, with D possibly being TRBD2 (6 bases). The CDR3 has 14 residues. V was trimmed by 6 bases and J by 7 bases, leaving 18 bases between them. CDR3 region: CASSTRTRGGTQYF. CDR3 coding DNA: TGTGCCAGCAGCACCCGGACAAGGGGAGGGACCCAGTACTTC.

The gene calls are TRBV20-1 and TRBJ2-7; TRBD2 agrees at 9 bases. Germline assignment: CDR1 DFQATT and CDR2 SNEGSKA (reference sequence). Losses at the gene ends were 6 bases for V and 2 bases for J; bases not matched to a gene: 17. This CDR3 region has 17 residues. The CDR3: CSAVRKREASSAYEQYF. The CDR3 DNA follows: TGCAGTGCCGTACGGAAGCGGGAGGCTTCTTCGGCCTACGAGCAGTACTTC.

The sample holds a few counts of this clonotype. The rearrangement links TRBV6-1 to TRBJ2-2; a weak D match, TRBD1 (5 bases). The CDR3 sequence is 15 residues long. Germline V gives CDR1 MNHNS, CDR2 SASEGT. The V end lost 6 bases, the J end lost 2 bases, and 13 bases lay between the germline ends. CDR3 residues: CASRQDSLNTGELFF. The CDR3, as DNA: TGTGCCAGCAGGCAAGACAGTCTAAACACCGGGGAGCTGTTTTTT.

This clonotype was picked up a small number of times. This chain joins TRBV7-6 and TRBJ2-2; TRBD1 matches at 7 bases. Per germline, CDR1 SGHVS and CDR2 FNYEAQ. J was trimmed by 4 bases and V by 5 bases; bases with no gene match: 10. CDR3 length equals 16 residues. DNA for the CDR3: TGTGCCAGCAGCCCCCCCTACAGGGACAGCACCGGGGAGCTGTTTTTT. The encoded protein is CASSPPYRDSTGELFF. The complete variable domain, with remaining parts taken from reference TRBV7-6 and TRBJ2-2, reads GAGVSQSPRYKVTKRGQDVALRCDPISGHVSLYWYRQALGQGPEFLTYFNYEAQQDKSGLPNDRFSAERPEGSISTLTIQRTEQRDSAMYRCASSPPYRDSTGELFFGEGSRLTVL.

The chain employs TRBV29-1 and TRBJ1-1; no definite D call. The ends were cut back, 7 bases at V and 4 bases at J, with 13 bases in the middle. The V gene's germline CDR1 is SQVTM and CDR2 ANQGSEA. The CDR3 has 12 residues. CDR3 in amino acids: CSGWEGSTEAFF. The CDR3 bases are TGCAGCGGATGGGAGGGATCCACTGAAGCTTTCTTT.

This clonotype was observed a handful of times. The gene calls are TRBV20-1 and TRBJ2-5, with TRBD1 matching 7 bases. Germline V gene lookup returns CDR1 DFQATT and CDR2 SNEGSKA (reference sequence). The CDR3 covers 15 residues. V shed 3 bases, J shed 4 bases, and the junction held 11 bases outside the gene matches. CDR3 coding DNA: TGCAGTGCTAGTGGAAAGGGGGCTTCACGAGAGACCCAGTACTTC. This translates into CSASGKGASRETQYF.

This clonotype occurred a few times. The CDR3 DNA is TGTGCCAGCAGAAAAATCGGACAGGGCAACACTGAAGCTTTCTTT. Protein sequence: CASRKIGQGNTEAFF. V usage is TRBV27 and J usage is TRBJ1-1; TRBD1 matches at 8 bases. The V segment lost 6 bases and the J segment 2 bases; nucleotides outside the gene matches: 8. Per germline, CDR1 MNHEY and CDR2 SMNVEV (reference sequence). The CDR3 consists of 15 residues.

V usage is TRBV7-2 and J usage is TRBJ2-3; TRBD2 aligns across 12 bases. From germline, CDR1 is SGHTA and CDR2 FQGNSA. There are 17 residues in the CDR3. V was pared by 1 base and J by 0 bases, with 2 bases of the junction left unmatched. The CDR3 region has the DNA TGTGCCAGCAGCTTAGGCCTAGCGGGGGGGAGCACAGATACGCAGTATTTT. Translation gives CASSLGLAGGSTDTQYF.

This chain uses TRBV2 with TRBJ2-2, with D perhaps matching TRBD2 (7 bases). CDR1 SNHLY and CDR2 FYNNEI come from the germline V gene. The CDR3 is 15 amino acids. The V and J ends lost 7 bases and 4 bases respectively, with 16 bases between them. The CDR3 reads CASKGGGGRTGELFF. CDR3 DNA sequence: TGTGCCAGCAAAGGGGGGGGGGGCCGCACCGGGGAGCTGTTTTTT.

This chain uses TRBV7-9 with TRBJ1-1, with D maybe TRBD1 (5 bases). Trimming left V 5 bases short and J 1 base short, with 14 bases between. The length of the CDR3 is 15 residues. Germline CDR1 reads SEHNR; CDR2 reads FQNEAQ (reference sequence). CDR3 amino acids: CASSPRTTENTEAFF. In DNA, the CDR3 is TGTGCCAGCAGCCCCCGGACAACCGAGAACACTGAAGCTTTCTTT.

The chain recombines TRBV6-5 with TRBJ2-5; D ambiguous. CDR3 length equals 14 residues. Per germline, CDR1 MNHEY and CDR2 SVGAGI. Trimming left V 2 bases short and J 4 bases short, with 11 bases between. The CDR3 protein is CASSYGVRGETQYF. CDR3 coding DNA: TGTGCCAGCAGTTACGGGGTTCGTGGAGAGACCCAGTACTTC.

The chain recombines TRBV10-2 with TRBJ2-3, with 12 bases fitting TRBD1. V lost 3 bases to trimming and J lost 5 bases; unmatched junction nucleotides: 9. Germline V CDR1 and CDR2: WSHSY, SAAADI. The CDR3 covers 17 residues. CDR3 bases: TGCGCCAGCAGTGAAACGGGACAGGGGGCGCCGAGAGATACGCAGTATTTT. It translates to CASSETGQGAPRDTQYF.

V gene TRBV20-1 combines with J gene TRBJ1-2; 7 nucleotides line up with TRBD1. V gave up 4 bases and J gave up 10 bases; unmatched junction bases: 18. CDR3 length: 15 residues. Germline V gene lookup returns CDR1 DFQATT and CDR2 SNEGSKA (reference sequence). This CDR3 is CSAIRKGQRTGDYTF. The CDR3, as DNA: TGCAGTGCTATAAGGAAAGGGCAAAGGACAGGTGACTACACCTTC.

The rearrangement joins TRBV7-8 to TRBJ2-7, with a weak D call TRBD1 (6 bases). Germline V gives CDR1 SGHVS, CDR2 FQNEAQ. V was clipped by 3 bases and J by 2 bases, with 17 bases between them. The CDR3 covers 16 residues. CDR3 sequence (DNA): TGTGCCAGCAGCTTCTATACAGGGACATTGACCTACGAGCAGTACGTC. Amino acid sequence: CASSFYTGTLTYEQYV.

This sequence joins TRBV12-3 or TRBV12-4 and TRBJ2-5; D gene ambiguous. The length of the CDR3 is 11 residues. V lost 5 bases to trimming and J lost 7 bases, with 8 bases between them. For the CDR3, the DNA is TGTGCCAGCAGTACCCTGGGGACCCAGTACTTC. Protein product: CASSTLGTQYF.

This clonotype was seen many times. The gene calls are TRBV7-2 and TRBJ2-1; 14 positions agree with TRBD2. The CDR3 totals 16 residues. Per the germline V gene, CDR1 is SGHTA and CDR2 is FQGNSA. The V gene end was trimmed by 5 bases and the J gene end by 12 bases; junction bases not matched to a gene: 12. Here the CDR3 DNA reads TGTGCCAGCAGCCTTCGCGGGACTAGCGGGAGTTGGGTGCAGTTCTTC. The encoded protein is CASSLRGTSGSWVQFF. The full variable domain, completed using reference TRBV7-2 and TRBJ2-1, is GAGVSQSPSNKVTEKGKDVELRCDPISGHTALYWYRQSLGQGLEFLIYFQGNSAPDKSGLPSDRFSAERTGGSVSTLTIQRTQQEDSAVYLCASSLRGTSGSWVQFFGPGTRLTVL.

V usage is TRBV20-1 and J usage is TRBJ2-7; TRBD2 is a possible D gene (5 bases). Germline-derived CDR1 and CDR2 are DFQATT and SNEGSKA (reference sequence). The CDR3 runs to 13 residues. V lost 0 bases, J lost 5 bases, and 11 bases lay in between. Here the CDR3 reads CSARDRRQHEQYV. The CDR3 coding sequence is TGCAGTGCTAGAGATCGGAGGCAGCACGAGCAGTACGTC.

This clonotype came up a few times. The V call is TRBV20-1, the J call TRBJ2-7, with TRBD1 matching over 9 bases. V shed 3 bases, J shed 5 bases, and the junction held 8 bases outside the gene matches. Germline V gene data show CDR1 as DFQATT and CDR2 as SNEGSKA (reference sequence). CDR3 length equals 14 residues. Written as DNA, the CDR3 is TGCAGTGCTAGTGTCGGACAGGGGATCCACGAGCAGTACTTC. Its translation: CSASVGQGIHEQYF.

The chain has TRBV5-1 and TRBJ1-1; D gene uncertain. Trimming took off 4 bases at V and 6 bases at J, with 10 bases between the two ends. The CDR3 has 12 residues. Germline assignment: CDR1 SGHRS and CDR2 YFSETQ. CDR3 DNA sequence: TGCGCCAGCAGCCCGGGTTTCGCTGAAGCTTTCTTT. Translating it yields CASSPGFAEAFF. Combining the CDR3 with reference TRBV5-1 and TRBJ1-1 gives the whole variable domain KAGVTQTPRYLIKTRGQQVTLSCSPISGHRSVSWYQQTPGQGLQFLFEYFSETQRNKGNFPGRFSGRQFSNSRSEMNVSTLELGDSALYLCASSPGFAEAFFGQGTRLTVV.